The 29 T cell receptor beta chains below all came from one sample that was sequenced in a study of monozygotic twins with inflammatory bowel disease. TCRdb reprocessed the 5' RACE reads and stores each CDR3 protein as one record, lacking DNA. The sample's table shows about 210,000 distinct CDR3 sequences. Sequenced: blood. The receptors were gathered from a human donor with ulcerative colitis or Crohn's disease, or a healthy co-twin of an affected twin (not recorded which).

The V gene is TRBV12-3 or TRBV12-4, the J gene TRBJ1-5; the TRBD1 assignment by TCRdb is unverifiable without DNA. The CDR3 contains 13 residues. The chain's CDR3 is CATQPGYNQPQHF.

This sequence joins TRBV20-1 and TRBJ1-6. Germline lookup yields CDR1 DFQATT and CDR2 SNEGSKA (reference sequence). This CDR3 has 18 amino acids. CDR3 sequence reads: CSARDIAGLSSYNSPLHF.

The chain carries TRBV9 and TRBJ1-4; TCRdb selects TRBD1, and the lack of DNA leaves this call unchecked. The CDR3 contains 15 residues. Germline CDR1 is SGDLS and CDR2 is YYNGEE. The CDR3 protein is CASSANSGRVEKLFF.

J is TRBJ2-7 and V is TRBV2; TCRdb outputs TRBD1, but without DNA this stays unchecked. From germline, CDR1 is SNHLY and CDR2 FYNNEI. The CDR3 runs 13 residues. This CDR3 is CASRKGQGNEQYF.

The chain joins TRBV18 to TRBJ1-2; TCRdb reports TRBD1, a call that lacks DNA to check it against. In germline, CDR1 is KGHSH, CDR2 LQKENI. This CDR3 contains 15 residues. This CDR3 is CASSPTATVPWGYTF. Supplemented by reference TRBV18 and TRBJ1-2, the full variable domain reads NAGVMQNPRHLVRRRGQEARLRCSPMKGHSHVYWYRQLPEEGLKFMVYLQKENIIDESGMPKERFSAEFPKEGPSILRIQQVVRGDSAAYFCASSPTATVPWGYTFGSGTRLTVV.

The chain combines TRBV6-1 with TRBJ2-7; the TCRdb D gene call, TRBD1, has no DNA to confirm it. This CDR3 contains 15 residues. Germline CDR1 reads MNHNS; CDR2 reads SASEGT. Here the CDR3 reads CASSVSGQGAYEQYF.

The chain combines TRBV12-3 or TRBV12-4 with TRBJ2-2. This CDR3 comprises 12 residues. CDR3 in amino acids: CASSLSPGELFF.

V usage is TRBV5-1 and J usage is TRBJ2-5; lacking DNA, the TRBD2 call made by TCRdb goes unchecked. Germline V gives CDR1 SGHRS, CDR2 YFSETQ. The CDR3 runs 17 residues. This chain's CDR3 is CASSHLRGTSGEETQYF.

This sequence joins TRBV11-2 and TRBJ1-2. CDR1 is SGHAT and CDR2 is FQNNGV in the germline V gene. The CDR3 is 13 residues long. CDR3 region: CASSLQINYGYTF.

The V call is TRBV20-1, the J call TRBJ1-4; TCRdb's D call of TRBD1 is untestable without DNA. This CDR3 has 11 amino acids. CDR1 is DFQATT, CDR2 SNEGSKA, per germline (reference sequence). CDR3 loop: CSARGRDGVFF.

The chain carries TRBV5-1 and TRBJ2-5; TCRdb outputs TRBD1, but without DNA this stays unchecked. From germline, CDR1 is SGHRS and CDR2 YFSETQ. The CDR3 has 15 residues. The CDR3 here is CASSLGQGLSETQYF.

CDR3 sequence reads: CASSFIGEGYNEQFF. This sequence joins TRBV5-1 and TRBJ2-1; the TCRdb call, TRBD2, lacks DNA for checking. In germline, CDR1 is SGHRS, CDR2 YFSETQ. The CDR3 has 15 residues.

The V call is TRBV5-1, the J call TRBJ2-5; the TCRdb call, TRBD2, lacks DNA for checking. The CDR3 covers 13 residues. CDR1 and CDR2 (germline): SGHRS, YFSETQ. The CDR3 spells CASSYGRGETQYF. The full variable domain, in which reference TRBV5-1 and TRBJ2-5 provide the parts outside the CDR3, is KAGVTQTPRYLIKTRGQQVTLSCSPISGHRSVSWYQQTPGQGLQFLFEYFSETQRNKGNFPGRFSGRQFSNSRSEMNVSTLELGDSALYLCASSYGRGETQYFGPGTRLLVL.

The chain is built from TRBV5-6 and TRBJ2-1; TCRdb indicates TRBD2, and absent DNA this call remains unverified. This CDR3 spans 15 amino acids. In germline, CDR1 is SGHDT, CDR2 YYEEEE. This CDR3 reads CASSEGERTPRAGFF.

V and J are TRBV7-6 and TRBJ2-1; TCRdb outputs TRBD1, but without DNA this stays unchecked. This CDR3 region has 17 residues. Germline V gene sequence: CDR1 SGHVS, CDR2 FNYEAQ. CDR3 amino acids: CASSSFVTGTGSNEQFF.

V gene TRBV29-1 combines with J gene TRBJ1-5. Germline CDR1 SQVTM, CDR2 ANQGSEA. The CDR3 has 13 residues. The CDR3 protein is CSVVVDRNQPQHF.

V is TRBV3-1 and J is TRBJ2-1; the D gene TCRdb calls, TRBD1, cannot be checked with no DNA. Germline CDR1 and CDR2: LGHDT and YNNKEL (reference sequence). CDR3 size: 14 residues. The CDR3 spells CASSQGVPGNEQFF.

The V call is TRBV5-5, the J call TRBJ1-2; the TCRdb D gene call, TRBD1, has no DNA to confirm it. Germline V gene sequence: CDR1 SGHKS, CDR2 YYEKEE (reference sequence). The CDR3 is 16 amino acids. This chain's CDR3 is CASSLSTGGFDYGYTF.

V and J are TRBV20-1 and TRBJ1-1; TCRdb's D gene call, TRBD1, goes unchecked for lack of DNA. The CDR3 sequence is 13 residues long. Per germline, CDR1 DFQATT and CDR2 SNEGSKA (reference sequence). The CDR3 reads CSAVRDPNTEAFF.

The V call is TRBV6-1, the J call TRBJ1-5; TCRdb designates TRBD1, a call that cannot be tested without DNA. The CDR3 is 16 residues long. Germline loops: CDR1 MNHNS, CDR2 SASEGT. CDR3 region: CAMGGTDGVRDQPQHF.

J is TRBJ1-1 and V is TRBV5-6; TCRdb gives TRBD1 as the D gene, but with no DNA this cannot be confirmed. The CDR3 loop spans 16 amino acids. Germline CDR1 is SGHDT and CDR2 is YYEEEE. The CDR3 sequence is CASSQRTGVPNTEAFF.

The V gene is TRBV7-9, the J gene TRBJ1-1; lacking DNA, the TRBD1 call made by TCRdb goes unchecked. The CDR3 covers 15 residues. CDR1 is SEHNR and CDR2 is FQNEAQ in the germline V gene (reference sequence). The CDR3 loop is CASSRTGLRGTEAFF. Complete variable domain (other parts from reference TRBV7-9 and TRBJ1-1): DTGVSQNPRHKITKRGQNVTFRCDPISEHNRLYWYRQTLGQGPEFLTYFQNEAQLEKSRLLSDRFSAERPKGSFSTLEIQRTEQGDSAMYLCASSRTGLRGTEAFFGQGTRLTVV.

The rearrangement uses TRBV2 and TRBJ2-2; TCRdb's assignment of TRBD2 cannot be checked, as there is no DNA. CDR3 size: 14 residues. Germline CDR1 SNHLY, CDR2 FYNNEI. CDR3 residues: CASTRTSNTGELFF.

V is TRBV6-5 and J is TRBJ2-7; TCRdb gives TRBD1 as the D gene, but with no DNA this cannot be confirmed. Germline CDR1 reads MNHEY; CDR2 reads SVGAGI. This CDR3 comprises 13 residues. The CDR3 here is CASSPGGTYEQYF.

This rearrangement joins TRBV7-2 to TRBJ2-7; without DNA, the TCRdb call of TRBD1 cannot be checked. This CDR3 is 14 amino acids long. The germline V gene has CDR1 SGHTA and CDR2 FQGNSA. CDR3: CASSPDRAKREQYF.

This rearrangement joins TRBV7-2 to TRBJ2-3; TCRdb reports TRBD1, a call that lacks DNA to check it against. There are 13 residues in the CDR3. Germline loops: CDR1 SGHTA, CDR2 FQGNSA. The chain's CDR3 is CASSPGDTDTQYF.

The chain links TRBV5-1 to TRBJ2-7; TCRdb's D call of TRBD1 is untestable without DNA. The CDR3 contains 14 residues. Germline CDR1 and CDR2: SGHRS and YFSETQ. CDR3 protein: CASSRDPGSYEQYF.

This rearrangement joins TRBV20-1 to TRBJ2-3; TCRdb picks TRBD1, but there is no DNA to check that call. Germline CDR1 reads DFQATT; CDR2 reads SNEGSKA (reference sequence). The CDR3 covers 14 residues. The CDR3 sequence: CSADPRGLTDTQYF.

The chain's CDR3 is CASSFEVNTEAFF. This chain joins TRBV7-3 and TRBJ1-1. CDR1 and CDR2 from the germline V gene are SGHTA and FQGTGA. This CDR3 is 13 amino acids long.